This T cell receptor beta chain was retrieved from a study of T cell responses to AZD1222 COVID-19 vaccine (dated by TCRdb to about 2021). Background for the entire study: AZD1222 recipients given second doses at about 4 weeks or at about 12 weeks were pooled, since spike-specific TCR depth and breadth were not found to differ between the two schedules. TCR sequencing covered 233 trial participants: 207 given two doses of AZD1222 and approximately 26 given two doses of MenACWY control vaccine. Trial participants were enrolled by age into 18-55, 56-69 and 70-plus year subgroups, with approximately 150, 30 and 60 TCR-sequenced participants respectively.

Overall results and qualifications from the work: A significant rise in spike-specific TCR breadth and depth was observed after two AZD1222 doses relative to day 0 and relative to MenACWY recipients. Because no samples from the day 14 peak response were available, repertoires could be characterized only after the peak T cell response. Most participants were white British and females outnumbered males, and the authors suggested that clonal diversity may have been underestimated. The 56-69-year group was small, and its depth increase did not reach significance, likely because of low power. Only five to seven AZD1222 recipients were SARS-CoV-2 seropositive at baseline, limiting conclusions about previously exposed vaccinees. Reportedly, almost half of the unique spike-specific TCRs recognized epitopes lying outside the regions that are mutated in the B.1.351 and B.1.1.7 variants. The vaccine-associated CD4 TCRs covered the entire spike protein, and the dominant responses fell in regions 160-218 and 743-854.

The time point label for this specimen denotes: baseline before first vaccination. Samples from vaccinated people were obtained from the UK trials COV001 and COV002, which included a single-blind randomized controlled phase 2/3 trial of AZD1222 (ChAdOx1 nCoV-19) in healthy adults. For TCRbeta chain sequencing, PBMC samples from trial participants were taken at day 0 and at day 28 after the second dose. The CDR3 regions of human TCRbeta chains were analyzed by immunosequencing. From the authors' description of their analysis: TCRs in the repertoires were matched against a reference library of SARS-CoV-2-specific TCRs that had been generated with the MIRA antigen-specificity platform. Breadth meant the fraction of unique TCRs that were SARS-CoV-2-associated, whereas depth meant the fraction of total T cells that were SARS-CoV-2-associated. Using the MIRA data, each spike-specific TCR was assigned both to the spike region to which the TCR was reactive and to a CD4 or CD8 class. Log10-transformed breadth and depth values were compared by one-way ANOVA with Sidak's multiple comparisons tests. TCRdb's version of the immuneACCESS table is confined to in-frame rearrangements and falls short of the full clone set. An unresolved V gene accounts for under half of the shortfall where checked; the remainder is of unknown origin. V and J calls and clone size follow that table, whereas D and trimming were derived from the DNA. Counted in this sample were about 120,000 clones; just over 90% of them appeared once. The leading ten clones occupy approximately 4.2% of the sample.

With respect to this clone: Its cognate antigen has yet to be identified. Qualities for individual bases were not recorded, and no much larger clone is one base off.

CDR1 and CDR2, looked up from the germline V gene, are SGHTA and FQGTGA. Relative to germline, V is missing 6 bases and J is missing 8 bases, with 12 bases of the junction outside any gene match. The CDR3 starts with the cysteine, ends with the phenylalanine, and has 15 residues. Only the CDR3 DNA is retained, 45 bases long and in frame from the first base. The sequences come from peripheral blood, collected on day 0 of AZD1222 vaccination. The TCR originated in an adult in good health. The chain uses TRBV7-3 and TRBJ2-1, with 8 bases matching TRBD2. The DNA reads as follows: TGTGCCAGCAGTCCCATTAGCGGGGTAAGCCATGAGCAGTTCTTC. The encoded protein is CASSPISGVSHEQFF.